The entry that follows covers one T cell receptor beta chain sequence. There are a few counts of this clonotype. Its specific antigen is unknown. Base qualities are missing; no much larger clone stands one base away. This sample was taken from a study of identical twins listed by TCRdb under 2016. A note on the overall study: TCR alpha and beta repertoires from monozygotic twins, unrelated adults of various ages and cord blood were deep-sequenced to test whether fetal clonotypes persist. To rule out contamination, the twin experiments were replicated at different times with different library preparation protocols.

The investigation overall reported the following: In beta out-of-frame sequences, excess twin sharing was weaker, because having fewer shared sequences lowered the signal-to-noise ratio. Zero-insertion analyses could be partly confounded by invariant T cells such as MAIT and iNKT, though diverse VJ usage argued against such confounding for most clonotypes. Because the same donors could not be followed over many years, conclusions were based on cross-sectional statistical analysis. Out-of-frame TCR alpha sequences shared between twins showed an excess of low generation-probability sequences compared with coincidental sharing between unrelated individuals. Fewer insertions were carried by abundant cord blood beta clonotypes, a similar but weaker trend appeared in young adult naive repertoires, and no such trend appeared in memory repertoires. In monozygotic twins, out-of-frame TCR alpha sharing was systematically underestimated by recombination models, although the models agreed with sharing between unrelated individuals.

Every donor was a healthy Caucasian. The researchers also sequenced three unrelated adults who were not twins: a male aged 18 to 30, a male aged 50 to 60, and a female aged 50 to 60. Miltenyi CD45RO+ enrichment and human naive T-cell isolation kits were used to isolate memory (CD45RO+) and naive T cells from PBMC. Receptor amplification or capture employed 5' RACE. The reads were generated on an Illumina HiSeq 2000. Template switching added a universal primer binding site, and the final cDNA carried a unique molecular identifier that allowed TCR cDNA molecules to be counted accurately. First-strand cDNA for TCR alpha and beta chains was synthesized from specific primers in the conserved constant-segment region. To control for contamination, every cDNA library was double barcoded, receiving both a SMART-Mk sample barcode and Illumina barcodes. TruSeq adapter sequences along with Illumina sample barcodes were introduced in two successive PCR steps. The TCR alpha and beta cDNA libraries were sequenced on the Illumina HiSeq platform using custom primers. The authors' pipeline ran thus. Unique molecular identifiers were extracted from raw reads with MiGEC, and CDR3 positions were determined with MiXCR. Recombination models were inferred per individual with the repgenHMM and IGoR tools using an EM algorithm. The tcR package in R was used for shared clonotype analysis, with sharing normalized by the product of cloneset sizes. To study raw recombination without the effects of thymic and clonal selection, out-of-frame nonproductive sequences were analyzed. Using fastp at Q25 and MiXCR, TCRdb reprocessed the public reads and kept productive beta chains. Each entry merges the rows of one CDR3 protein and shows their most common DNA and genes. TCRdb, not the original authors, processed these V and J calls. In all, the sample holds around 370,000 distinct CDR3 sequences, and roughly 10% of those were seen once. Under 10% of the sample is taken by the ten largest.

Spanning cysteine to phenylalanine, the CDR3 consists of 17 amino acids. Here the CDR3 DNA is all that survives: 51 bases in frame from base 1. CDR1 and CDR2 (SEHNR, FQNEAQ) derive from the germline V gene (reference sequence). The V end gives up 3 bases and the J end 6 bases, leaving 14 bases in the junction not matched to a gene. The chain is encoded by TRBV7-9 joined to TRBJ1-5; TRBD1 fits 7 bases in the junction. The specimen was naive T cells sorted from blood. In the paper's terms, the cell subset or site label means: cells isolated with a human naive T-cell isolation kit. This sequence originates from a woman aged 50 to 60 in good health. This receptor has the CDR3 CASSFVVSGTAGQPQHF. The DNA sequence reads TGTGCCAGCAGCTTTGTGGTGAGTGGGACAGCGGGTCAGCCCCAGCATTTT.